This T cell receptor (beta chain) was captured in a study of cytomegalovirus exposure and HLA in healthy donors. From germline, CDR1 is SGHRS and CDR2 YFSETQ. This CDR3 is 15 amino acids long. V shed 4 bases and J 7 bases; nucleotides not matched to a gene: 8. Amplification used 60 Vbeta primers and 13 Jbeta primers. This table comes from immunoSEQ multiplex PCR, and its TCRdb copy is limited to in-frame clones, with some not included. The sample shows some 180,000 clones, roughly 78% of them seen only once. Details on this clone: Its specificity is unknown.

Study results and caveats: There were a few CMV-associated chains whose specificity for CMV antigens was confirmed in vitro.

Material: PBMCs. The clonotype was recovered from a woman aged 25 to 45 in good health and CMV-seronegative. The chain has TRBV5-1 and TRBJ1-4, with 9 bases that match TRBD1. The CDR3 DNA reads TGCGCCAGCAGCCTCGGACAGGGGAGGGGTGAAAAACTGTTTTTT. This codes for CASSLGQGRGEKLFF.